These 2 T cell receptor beta chains share one sample of origin, sequenced in a study of early T cells in non-severe SARS-CoV-2 infection. TCRdb itself ran the 5' RACE reads through MiXCR, one entry per CDR3 protein. The table includes over 25,000 distinct CDR3 sequences, about 6% detected once. The material sequenced was whole blood. Source of these receptors: an adult who was a healthcare worker with PCR-confirmed SARS-CoV-2 infection or an uninfected control (not recorded which).

This clonotype came up many times. V usage is TRBV7-2 and J usage is TRBJ1-2, with a tentative D call TRBD1 (5 bases). Trimming took off 2 bases at V and 6 bases at J, with 19 bases between the two ends. Germline loops: CDR1 SGHTA, CDR2 FQGNSA. The CDR3 runs to 16 residues. CDR3 amino acids: CASSLSLGGLEHGYTF. The CDR3 DNA is TGTGCCAGCAGCTTATCTCTCGGGGGACTTGAGCATGGCTACACCTTC.

The rearrangement links TRBV11-2 to TRBJ1-5; no clear D. CDR1 is SGHAT, CDR2 FQNNGV, per germline. Trimming took off 5 bases at V and 9 bases at J, with 14 bases between the two ends. The CDR3 is 13 amino acids. CDR3 sequence: CASSQREFGPQHF. The CDR3 region has the DNA TGTGCCAGCAGCCAACGTGAGTTCGGGCCCCAGCATTTT.